Below, 28 T cell receptor beta chains from the same sample are listed, as sequenced in a study of shared clonotypes between healthy human individuals. The protocol was immunoSEQ multiplex PCR, while the TCRdb copy is restricted to in-frame clones and leaves out a portion. The sample has 2,500,000 or so clones; approximately 94% are singletons. Specimen: naive CD4+ T cells sorted from blood. Subset of the sample: CD45RA+ positively selected. All receptors come from a man between 18 and 29 years old in good health.

The chain is built from TRBV18 and TRBJ2-7; D is unresolved. Germline assignment: CDR1 KGHSH and CDR2 LQKENI. This CDR3 comprises 13 residues. V was pared by 3 bases and J by 5 bases, with 11 bases between. CDR3 residues: CASSPRNGNEQYF. CDR3 in DNA: TGTGCCAGCTCACCCAGGAACGGAAACGAGCAGTACTTC.

The rearrangement uses TRBV19 and TRBJ1-6; perhaps TRBD1 as D (5 bases). V shed 3 bases and J shed 6 bases, with 18 bases lying between them. Germline V gives CDR1 LNHDA, CDR2 SQIVND (reference sequence). The CDR3 consists of 17 residues. DNA of the CDR3: TGTGCCAGTAGTATGGACGTGGTTGGGGGGATTAATTCACCCCTCCACTTT. Translated, it gives CASSMDVVGGINSPLHF.

The chain joins TRBV7-9 to TRBJ1-1; weak D call: TRBD1 (5 bases). V lost 5 bases and J 5 bases, leaving 18 bases between the germline ends. CDR1 and CDR2 from the germline V gene are SEHNR and FQNEAQ (reference sequence). The CDR3 is 15 residues long. Here the CDR3 DNA reads TGTGCCAGCAGCGAAGTGGCAGGGATCGAGACTGAAGCTTTCTTT. Translation: CASSEVAGIETEAFF.

V is TRBV19 and J is TRBJ1-1; a weak D match, TRBD1 (6 bases). CDR3 size: 15 residues. Germline values: CDR1 LNHDA, CDR2 SQIVND (reference sequence). V gave up 6 bases and J gave up 1 base, with 15 bases separating them. CDR3 sequence reads: CASRAGATGNTEAFF. CDR3 sequence (DNA): TGTGCCAGTAGAGCAGGGGCGACGGGGAACACTGAAGCTTTCTTT.

The chain employs TRBV6-5 and TRBJ2-5, with D possibly being TRBD1 or TRBD2 (5 bases each). CDR3 size: 15 residues. Germline V gene data show CDR1 as MNHEY and CDR2 as SVGAGI. Trimming took off 5 bases at V and 4 bases at J, with 17 bases between the two ends. The CDR3 is CASSRDGGWGETQYF. In DNA form, the CDR3 reads TGTGCCAGCAGTCGGGACGGTGGATGGGGAGAGACCCAGTACTTC.

The gene calls are TRBV15 and TRBJ1-5; 7 nucleotides agree with TRBD1. The germline V gene encodes CDR1 LNHNV and CDR2 YYDKDF (reference sequence). The V and J ends lost 3 bases and 5 bases, in that order; junction bases with no gene match: 10. The CDR3 runs 16 residues. CDR3 in amino acids: CATSRDRMLTDQPQHF. The CDR3, as DNA: TGTGCCACCAGCAGGGACAGGATGTTAACGGATCAGCCCCAGCATTTT.

About this clone itself: At one end the junction does not follow the germline gene, possibly because of a read error. The V call is TRBV4-1, the J call TRBJ2-5; D is possibly TRBD1 (5 bases). CDR3 length equals 15 residues. The V gene's germline CDR1 is MGHRA and CDR2 YSYEKL. This CDR3 reads CASSKEGARPETQYF. The CDR3 bases are TGCGCCAGCAGCAAAGAAGGGGCAAGGCCAGAGACCCAGTACTTC.

The rearrangement uses TRBV5-1 and TRBJ2-6, with a weak D call TRBD1 (5 bases). Germline-derived CDR1 and CDR2 are SGHRS and YFSETQ. Between the trimmed V and J ends, which lost 1 base and 1 base, there was a span of 12 bases. CDR3 size: 17 residues. The CDR3 DNA sequence: TGCGCCAGCAGCTTGAGGGGCAGCCCATCTGGGGCCAACGTCCTGACTTTC. Protein product: CASSLRGSPSGANVLTF. Complete variable domain (other parts from reference TRBV5-1 and TRBJ2-6): KAGVTQTPRYLIKTRGQQVTLSCSPISGHRSVSWYQQTPGQGLQFLFEYFSETQRNKGNFPGRFSGRQFSNSRSEMNVSTLELGDSALYLCASSLRGSPSGANVLTFGAGSRLTVL.

This rearrangement joins TRBV5-1 to TRBJ2-5; D perhaps matches TRBD2 (5 bases). The germline CDR1 and CDR2 sequences are SGHRS and YFSETQ. This CDR3 is built from 15 residues. V lost 0 bases, J lost 1 base, and 10 bases lay in between. For the CDR3, the DNA is TGCGCCAGCAGCTTGGGCCCGCGGGTCCAAGAGACCCAGTACTTC. Translation: CASSLGPRVQETQYF. Looking up the rest from reference TRBV5-1 and TRBJ2-5 gives the full variable domain: KAGVTQTPRYLIKTRGQQVTLSCSPISGHRSVSWYQQTPGQGLQFLFEYFSETQRNKGNFPGRFSGRQFSNSRSEMNVSTLELGDSALYLCASSLGPRVQETQYFGPGTRLLVL.

This chain uses TRBV5-1 with TRBJ2-2; 10 bases line up with TRBD1. V gave up 3 bases and J gave up 6 bases; unmatched junction bases: 5. Germline-derived CDR1 and CDR2 are SGHRS and YFSETQ. The CDR3 runs 15 residues. This CDR3 is CASSSQGQGSGELFF. CDR3 nucleotide sequence: TGCGCCAGCAGCTCACAGGGACAGGGGTCCGGGGAGCTGTTTTTT.

The chain recombines TRBV6-6 with TRBJ2-7; the D gene is possibly TRBD1 (5 bases). The CDR3 contains 12 residues. Between the trimmed V and J ends, which lost 2 bases and 3 bases, there was a span of 5 bases. Germline V CDR1 and CDR2: MNHNY, SVGAGI (reference sequence). CDR3 sequence reads: CASSYRGYEQYF. The CDR3 DNA sequence: TGTGCCAGCAGTTACAGGGGCTACGAGCAGTACTTC.

The rearrangement joins TRBV4-3 to TRBJ2-5; 9 positions match TRBD1. The CDR3 extends over 15 amino acids. Germline V gene sequence: CDR1 LGHNA, CDR2 YSLEER. The V gene end was trimmed by 0 bases and the J gene end by 4 bases; junction bases not matched to a gene: 3. The CDR3 spells CASSQDRTGAETQYF. Written as DNA, the CDR3 is TGCGCCAGCAGCCAAGATCGGACAGGGGCAGAGACCCAGTACTTC.

The chain employs TRBV6-5 and TRBJ2-1; 8 bases line up with TRBD2. The CDR3 loop spans 14 amino acids. V was clipped by 5 bases and J by 7 bases; unmatched bases: 7. CDR1 is MNHEY and CDR2 is SVGAGI in the germline V gene. In DNA form, the CDR3 reads TGTGCCAGCAGTCCAGGACTAGCCAAAAATGAGCAGTTCTTC. It encodes CASSPGLAKNEQFF.

A single count supports this clone. CDR3 protein: CAVQAALRQPQHF. The DNA of the CDR3 is TGTGCCGTCCAGGCGGCATTGAGGCAGCCCCAGCATTTT. This chain joins TRBV28 and TRBJ1-5, with D unclear. V was pared by 11 bases and J by 7 bases, with 18 bases between. The CDR3 covers 13 residues. The germline V gene has CDR1 MDHEN and CDR2 SYDVKM. Filled out from reference TRBV28 and TRBJ1-5, the complete variable domain reads DVKVTQSSRYLVKRTGEKVFLECVQDMDHENMFWYRQDPGLGLRLIYFSYDVKMKEKGDIPEGYSVSREKKERFSLILESASTNQTSMYLCAVQAALRQPQHFGDGTRLSIL.

The chain combines TRBV29-1 with TRBJ1-1, with 10 bases lining up with TRBD1. The CDR3 loop spans 13 amino acids. Germline CDR1 is SQVTM and CDR2 is ANQGSEA. Trimming cost V 6 bases and J 2 bases; bases outside gene matches: 3. In DNA, the CDR3 is TGCAGCGTCGGACAGGGGGAAAACACTGAAGCTTTCTTT. Protein sequence: CSVGQGENTEAFF.

The rearrangement joins TRBV7-8 to TRBJ2-2; possibly TRBD2 for D (5 bases). The germline V gene encodes CDR1 SGHVS and CDR2 FQNEAQ. The CDR3 consists of 14 residues. Trimming cost V 5 bases and J 3 bases, with 10 bases left between them. The CDR3 nucleotides read TGTGCCAGCAGCCCACGGGGATACACCGGGGAGCTGTTTTTT. Translating gives CASSPRGYTGELFF.

The chain has TRBV6-6 and TRBJ2-3; TRBD1 matches 7 bases. The CDR3 contains 16 residues. The germline V gene encodes CDR1 MNHNY and CDR2 SVGAGI (reference sequence). J lost 4 bases, V lost 0 bases, and 7 bases had no gene match. In DNA form, the CDR3 reads TGTGCCAGCAGTTACTCGAAACAGGGGATGCCAGATACGCAGTATTTT. It translates to CASSYSKQGMPDTQYF.

V and J are TRBV7-8 and TRBJ1-2; no firm D call. V was cut by 2 bases and J by 7 bases, with 29 bases left in between. The CDR3 loop spans 19 amino acids. Looked up from germline, CDR1 is SGHVS and CDR2 is FQNEAQ. The CDR3: CASSLNPSMEASFMSGYTF. CDR3 sequence (DNA): TGTGCCAGCAGCTTAAACCCCAGCATGGAGGCGTCGTTTATGAGTGGCTACACCTTC.

The chain joins TRBV10-2 to TRBJ1-5, with D possibly being TRBD1 (6 bases). Deletions cut 2 bases from V and 5 bases from J, with 13 bases between. The CDR3 runs to 15 residues. Germline V gene data show CDR1 as WSHSY and CDR2 as SAAADI. In DNA form, the CDR3 reads TGCGCCAGCAGTGAGGTTCGCACAGGGTATCAGCCCCAGCATTTT. This sequence encodes CASSEVRTGYQPQHF.

The chain has TRBV11-2 and TRBJ2-3, with 7 bases that match TRBD2. CDR3 length equals 14 residues. Trimming took 5 bases from V and 2 from J; bases not matched to a gene: 4. Germline V gene sequence: CDR1 SGHAT, CDR2 FQNNGV. The CDR3 DNA reads TGTGCCAGCAGCCTGCTAGCGGTCACAGATACGCAGTATTTT. This sequence encodes CASSLLAVTDTQYF.

This chain joins TRBV10-3 and TRBJ1-6; D uncertain. Per the germline V gene, CDR1 is ENHRY and CDR2 is SYGVKD. V was trimmed by 6 bases and J by 5 bases, leaving 14 bases between them. The CDR3 spans 15 residues. CDR3 coding DNA: TGTGCCATCAGGGTCGGGCAGAACAATAATTCACCCCTCCACTTT. Protein sequence: CAIRVGQNNNSPLHF.

The J gene is TRBJ1-1, the V gene TRBV7-9, with TRBD1 as a possible D gene (5 bases). Per germline, CDR1 SEHNR and CDR2 FQNEAQ (reference sequence). With 5 bases removed from V and 10 bases from J, the gap between germline ends came to 17 bases. The CDR3 spans 13 residues. In DNA, the CDR3 is TGTGCCAGCAGCACCCCGCCAGGGCATTCAGCTTTCTTT. It translates to CASSTPPGHSAFF.

The rearrangement links TRBV19 to TRBJ1-5; possible D gene TRBD1, 5 bases. The CDR3 has 17 residues. Germline V gene sequence: CDR1 LNHDA, CDR2 SQIVND (reference sequence). V was cut by 5 bases and J by 9 bases, with 26 bases left in between. The CDR3, as DNA: TGTGCCAGTAGTCAAGACAGTTCCCAGGGTAGCGGGGGGCCCCAGCATTTT. It is translated as CASSQDSSQGSGGPQHF.

Written as DNA, the CDR3 is TGCGCCAGCAGCCAAGTTGAGGCAGACTATCAGCCCCAGCATTTT. Translating gives CASSQVEADYQPQHF. The V call is TRBV4-1, the J call TRBJ1-5; D remains ambiguous. CDR1 and CDR2 from the germline V gene are MGHRA and YSYEKL. This CDR3 has 15 residues. Trimming left V 1 base short and J 5 bases short, with 12 bases between.

The genes are TRBV15 and TRBJ1-2; 8 bases line up with TRBD1. Germline CDR1 and CDR2: LNHNV and YYDKDF (reference sequence). V dropped 6 bases and J dropped 7; count of bases not matched to a gene: 7. The CDR3 is made up of 13 amino acids. As DNA, the CDR3 is TGTGCCACCAGGGACGGACAGGGATTTGGCTACACCTTC. Its translation: CATRDGQGFGYTF.

The chain combines TRBV4-1 with TRBJ2-3; TRBD2 agrees at 9 bases. CDR1 MGHRA and CDR2 YSYEKL come from the germline V gene. This CDR3 has 16 residues. Trimming took 1 base from V and 3 from J; bases not matched to a gene: 5. The CDR3 nucleotides read TGCGCCAGCAGCCAAGGTAGCGGGGGTGCAACAGATACGCAGTATTTT. Translated: CASSQGSGGATDTQYF.

The sample holds one count of this clone. The V gene is TRBV7-8, the J gene TRBJ1-1; unclear D gene. Trimming left V 2 bases short and J 3 bases short, with 10 bases between. CDR1 SGHVS and CDR2 FQNEAQ come from the germline V gene. CDR3 size: 14 residues. The CDR3: CASSLKLSYTEAFF. In nucleotides, the CDR3 is TGTGCCAGCAGCTTAAAATTAAGCTACACTGAAGCTTTCTTT.

V is TRBV5-1 and J is TRBJ1-2; TRBD1 aligns across 8 bases. V shed 0 bases, J shed 8 bases, and the junction held 6 bases outside the gene matches. From germline, CDR1 is SGHRS and CDR2 YFSETQ. This CDR3 contains 14 residues. Here the CDR3 DNA reads TGCGCCAGCAGCTTGGCAGGGGGCGCGATGGGCTACACCTTC. Translated, it gives CASSLAGGAMGYTF.